These 17 T cell receptor beta chains originate from one sample sequenced in a study of regulatory T cells in long-lasting Graves disease. The time point is: persistent/refractory GD, antithyroid drugs over 5 years with positive TRAb. From PBMCs, RNA was extracted and then used to make the TCR library. Building of the TCR beta libraries involved iRepertoire HTBI primers and Arm-PCR of CDR3 regions. TCRdb redid the calling of the multiplex PCR reads with MiXCR, one entry per CDR3 protein. There are under 450,000 distinct CDR3 sequences in the sample; 23% occur only once, and around 24% lies in the top ten. Sequencing was performed on peripheral blood mononuclear cells (PBMCs), taken when the disease was refractory, from a patient treated with antithyroid drugs. These receptors came from a female donor with Graves disease.

The rearrangement joins TRBV7-2 to TRBJ2-7; D ambiguous. CDR3 length: 13 residues. V lost 3 bases and J lost 6, with 12 bases in between. CDR1 is SGHTA, CDR2 FQGNSA, per germline. The CDR3: CASSFPVTLEQYF. The CDR3 DNA is TGTGCCAGCAGCTTCCCAGTGACTCTCGAGCAGTACTTC.

J is TRBJ2-7 and V is TRBV7-9; 10 nucleotides match TRBD2. Trimming at V came to 4 bases and at J to 3 bases, leaving 9 bases not matched to a gene. The germline gives CDR1 SEHNR, CDR2 FQNEAQ (reference sequence). This CDR3 has 16 amino acids. The CDR3 spells CASSSSLAGEDYEQYF. CDR3 nucleotide sequence: TGTGCCAGCAGCTCCTCTCTAGCGGGAGAGGACTACGAGCAGTACTTC.

The sample holds a few counts of this clonotype. The chain employs TRBV27 and TRBJ2-2, with D maybe TRBD2 (6 bases). The CDR3 runs to 15 residues. Trimming removed 3 bases from V and 5 bases from J, with 13 bases in between. Germline CDR1 and CDR2: MNHEY and SMNVEV (reference sequence). For the CDR3, the DNA is TGTGCCAGCAGTTTCCAGGGCGCGGGGACCGGGGAGCTGTTTTTT. This encodes CASSFQGAGTGELFF.

Concerning this clonotype: A clone one base away is much larger, so this may be a read error. The genes are TRBV30 and TRBJ2-5; D is unresolved. The germline V gene encodes CDR1 GTSNPN and CDR2 SVGIG (reference sequence). The CDR3 extends over 11 amino acids. CDR3 sequence: CAWSPLETQCF. CDR3 DNA sequence: TGTGCCTGGAGCCCCCTGGAGACCCAGTGCTTC.

This clonotype was seen only a few times. The chain is built from TRBV7-3 and TRBJ1-2; a weak D match, TRBD1 (5 bases). CDR1 is SGHTA, CDR2 FQGTGA, per germline. Trimming stripped 6 bases from V and 7 bases from J, with 27 bases between. The CDR3 spans 17 residues. The CDR3 sequence: CASSPRGSAGFASGYTF. DNA of the CDR3: TGTGCCAGCAGTCCTCGGGGTTCGGCAGGGTTCGCATCTGGCTACACCTTC.

This chain joins TRBV6-1 and TRBJ2-1; 9 nucleotides match TRBD1. Germline V gene data show CDR1 as MNHNS and CDR2 as SASEGT. J lost 7 bases, V lost 6 bases, and 4 bases had no gene match. The CDR3 has 13 amino acids. In DNA, the CDR3 is TGTGCCAGCAGCGAGACAGGGGGAAATGAGCAGTTCTTC. As protein: CASSETGGNEQFF.

This clonotype was observed a handful of times. V gene TRBV5-1 combines with J gene TRBJ2-6, with a possible D match to TRBD1 (6 bases). The CDR3 sequence is 16 residues long. CDR1 is SGHRS and CDR2 is YFSETQ in the germline V gene. The V end lost 0 bases, the J end lost 2 bases, and 9 bases lay between the germline ends. CDR3 sequence reads: CASSLAEGAGANVLTF. The DNA of the CDR3 is TGCGCCAGCAGCTTGGCTGAGGGGGCTGGGGCCAACGTCCTGACTTTC.

Many counts were recorded for this clonotype. The gene calls are TRBV29-1 and TRBJ1-1; 7 nucleotides align to TRBD1. V trimming: 6 bases; J trimming: 1 base; junction bases outside the gene matches: 8. Germline V gives CDR1 SQVTM, CDR2 ANQGSEA. This CDR3 contains 14 residues. This chain's CDR3 is CSVDQTGTNTEAFF. CDR3 bases: TGCAGCGTGGACCAGACAGGGACGAACACTGAAGCTTTCTTT. Supplemented by reference TRBV29-1 and TRBJ1-1, the full variable domain reads SAVISQKPSRDICQRGTSLTIQCQVDSQVTMMFWYRQQPGQSLTLIATANQGSEATYESGFVIDKFPISRPNLTFSTLTVSNMSPEDSSIYLCSVDQTGTNTEAFFGQGTRLTVV.

Concerning this clonotype itself: The junction shows a germline mismatch at one end, possibly a read error. This chain connects TRBV6-1 to TRBJ2-4; a possible D gene is TRBD2 (6 bases). The CDR3 contains 16 residues. The germline V gene has CDR1 MNHNS and CDR2 SASEGT. This CDR3 is CASSWLAGGGKDIQYF. Written as DNA, the CDR3 is TGTGCCAGCAGCTGGCTGGCCGGGGGAGGCAAAGACATTCAGTACTTC.

To note about this clonotype: A clone one base away is much larger, so this may be a read error. This sequence joins TRBV12-3 or TRBV12-4 and TRBJ1-1; 7 bases are shared with TRBD1. With V trimmed by 5 bases and J by 5 bases, 8 bases remained unmatched. The CDR3 spans 14 residues. The chain's CDR3 is CASSPRETGTEAFF. The DNA of the CDR3 is TGTGCCAGCAGTCCTAGGGAGACAGGGACTGAAGCTTTCTTT.

The CDR3 loop reads CASSPRGITGELFF. The CDR3, as DNA: TGTGCCAGCAGTCCGCGGGGCATAACCGGGGAGCTGTTTTTT. J is TRBJ2-2 and V is TRBV28; possibly TRBD2 for D (6 bases). This CDR3 has 14 residues. The V and J ends lost 5 bases and 5 bases respectively, with 12 bases between them. Germline CDR1 and CDR2: MDHEN and SYDVKM.

The gene calls are TRBV4-1 and TRBJ2-7; D possibly corresponds to TRBD1 (5 bases). V was cut by 2 bases and J by 7 bases, with 15 bases left in between. Germline V gene lookup returns CDR1 MGHRA and CDR2 YSYEKL. The CDR3 is made up of 14 amino acids. CDR3 residues: CASSQRVMGREQYF. Here the CDR3 DNA reads TGCGCCAGCAGCCAACGGGTGATGGGGCGGGAGCAGTACTTC.

This clonotype was detected only a few times. Possible read error: a much larger clone is one base away. This chain links TRBV12-3 or TRBV12-4 with TRBJ1-5; D not certain. This CDR3 has 13 residues. Trimming removed 6 bases at V and 7 bases at J, with 13 bases between. The CDR3 loop is CASSQSFGQPQHF. In DNA, the CDR3 is TGTGCCAGCAGCCAGAGTTTCGGGCAGCCCCAGCATTTT.

This sequence joins TRBV28 and TRBJ2-7, with TRBD2 as a possible D gene (6 bases). Per germline, CDR1 MDHEN and CDR2 SYDVKM. This CDR3 contains 15 residues. With 2 bases removed from V and 4 bases from J, the gap between germline ends came to 15 bases. The CDR3 reads CASSLDGGDGYEQYF. CDR3 coding DNA: TGTGCCAGCAGTTTAGATGGAGGGGACGGGTACGAGCAGTACTTC.

The chain couples TRBV7-2 to TRBJ2-2; TRBD2 agrees at 7 bases. Germline-derived CDR1 and CDR2 are SGHTA and FQGNSA. V gave up 5 bases and J gave up 3 bases; unmatched junction bases: 9. This CDR3 comprises 16 residues. The CDR3 nucleotides read TGTGCCAGCAGCCACCACGGACGGGGGGACACCGGGGAGCTGTTTTTT. Its protein is CASSHHGRGDTGELFF.

This chain uses TRBV5-1 with TRBJ1-1; TRBD1 aligns across 7 bases. CDR1 is SGHRS and CDR2 is YFSETQ in the germline V gene. Trimming removed 3 bases from V and 0 bases from J; junction bases left unmatched: 5. This CDR3 is built from 15 residues. The CDR3 loop is CASSSGTAMNTEAFF. The CDR3 DNA follows: TGCGCCAGCAGCTCGGGGACAGCCATGAACACTGAAGCTTTCTTT. Variable domain in full (rest from reference TRBV5-1 and TRBJ1-1): KAGVTQTPRYLIKTRGQQVTLSCSPISGHRSVSWYQQTPGQGLQFLFEYFSETQRNKGNFPGRFSGRQFSNSRSEMNVSTLELGDSALYLCASSSGTAMNTEAFFGQGTRLTVV.

This clonotype was counted many times. A read error may account for a junction end that differs from germline. The chain combines TRBV2 with TRBJ2-6, with 14 bases that match TRBD2. Germline-derived CDR1 and CDR2 are SNHLY and FYNNEI. The CDR3 runs to 18 residues. Written as DNA, the CDR3 is TGTGCCAGCAGGGAAGGACTAGCGGGAGGTTCTGGGGCCAACGTCCTGACTTTC. Translated, it gives CASREGLAGGSGANVLTF.